The T cell receptor (beta chain) described here comes from a study of CD8+ T cells in alopecia areata. General observations from the study: Lesional tissue from the scalp (especially in alopecia totalis/universalis) showed higher clonality than normal scalp. Possibly as an HLA-related effect, TCR sharing across patients appeared less clear than in mice.

Extracted RNA was reverse transcribed into cDNA, the sequencing template. Generated by immunoSEQ multiplex PCR, the TCRdb table keeps only in-frame clones and is missing some. The repertoire holds about 34,000 clones, with approximately 80% as singletons. In regard to this clone: What it binds is not known.

This CDR3 is built from 16 residues. Germline V gene sequence: CDR1 SGHTA, CDR2 FQGNSA. Losses at the gene ends were 5 bases for V and 0 bases for J; bases not matched to a gene: 10. Alopecia areata patients gave lesional scalp punch biopsies and peripheral blood samples. Sorting separated CD4+ and CD8+ T cells out of PBMCs. The origin of this receptor is a human donor with alopecia areata. Source material: NKG2D-low CD8+ T cells sorted from blood. The genes are TRBV7-2 and TRBJ2-7, with 7 bases lining up with TRBD1. Here the CDR3 reads CASSLSRDRPSYEQYF. The CDR3 DNA reads as TGTGCCAGCAGCCTAAGCCGGGACAGACCCTCCTACGAGCAGTACTTC. The full variable domain, rest sourced from reference TRBV7-2 and TRBJ2-7, is GAGVSQSPSNKVTEKGKDVELRCDPISGHTALYWYRQSLGQGLEFLIYFQGNSAPDKSGLPSDRFSAERTGGSVSTLTIQRTQQEDSAVYLCASSLSRDRPSYEQYFGPGTRLTVT.